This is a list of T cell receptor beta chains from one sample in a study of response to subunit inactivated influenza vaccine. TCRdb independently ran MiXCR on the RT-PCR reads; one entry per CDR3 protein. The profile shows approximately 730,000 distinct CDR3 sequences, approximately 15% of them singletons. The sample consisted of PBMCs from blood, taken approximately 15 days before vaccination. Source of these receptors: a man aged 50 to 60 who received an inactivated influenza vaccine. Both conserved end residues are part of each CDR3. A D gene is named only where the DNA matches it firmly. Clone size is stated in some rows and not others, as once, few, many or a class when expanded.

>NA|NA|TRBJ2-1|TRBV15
TGTGCCACCAGCATCAGCCGGGACAAGGCCTTCGGGAATGAGCAGTTCTTC
CATSISRDKAFGNEQFF
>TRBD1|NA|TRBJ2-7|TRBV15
TGTGCCACCAGCAGGGACAGGGGGAAGTACGAGCAGTACTTC
CATSRDRGKYEQYF
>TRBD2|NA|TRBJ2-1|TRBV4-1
TGCGCCAGCAGCCCGGGCGGGAGAATACATGAGCAGTTCTTC
CASSPGGRIHEQFF
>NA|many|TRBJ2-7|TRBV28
TGTGCCAGCGGACGCCTGGGATACGAGCAGTACTTC
CASGRLGYEQYF
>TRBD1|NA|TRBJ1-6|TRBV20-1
TGCAGTGCTAGAGCCCTCCGGGACAGACTAGCTAATTCACCCCTCCACTTT
CSARALRDRLANSPLHF
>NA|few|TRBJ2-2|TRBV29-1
TGCAGCCTTTTACGCGGGGAGCTGTTTTTT
CSLLRGELFF
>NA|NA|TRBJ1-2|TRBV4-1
TGCGCCAGCAGCCAAGATCGCCAGAACTCTGGCTACACCTTC
CASSQDRQNSGYTF
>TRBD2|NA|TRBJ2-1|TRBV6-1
TGTGCCAGCACTCCGCCTGGAGGGGGACTAGTCCGTAATGAGCAGTTCTTC
CASTPPGGGLVRNEQFF
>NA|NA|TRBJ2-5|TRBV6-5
TGTGCCAGCAGTTACCGTTCGGGGGCCAGGGGAGAGACCCAGTACTTC
CASSYRSGARGETQYF
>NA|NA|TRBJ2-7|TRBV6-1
TGTGCCAGCATCGGTTCGCCCTCCTACGAGCAGTACTTC
CASIGSPSYEQYF
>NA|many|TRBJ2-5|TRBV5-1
TGCGCCAGCAGCGTCCAAGAGACCCAGTACTTC
CASSVQETQYF
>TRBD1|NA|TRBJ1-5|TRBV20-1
TGCAGTGCTAGAAATTATGAACCAGGGGGAAGCAATCAGCCCCAGCATTTT
CSARNYEPGGSNQPQHF
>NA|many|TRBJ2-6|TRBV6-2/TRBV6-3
TGTGCCAGCACCCACTGGCTACCCAGCTCTGGGGCCAACGTCCTGACTTTC
CASTHWLPSSGANVLTF
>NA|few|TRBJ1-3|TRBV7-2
TGTGCCAGCAGCTTAGGGGGGGATGCCCCCTCTGGAAACACCATATATTTT
CASSLGGDAPSGNTIYF
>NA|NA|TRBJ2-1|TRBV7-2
TGTGCCAGCAGCTTAGATATAGACCGGCCCCAGTTCTTC
CASSLDIDRPQFF
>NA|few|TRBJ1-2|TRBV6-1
TGTGCCAGCAGTCCCCTGCCGGGGGGTGGCTACACCTTC
CASSPLPGGGYTF
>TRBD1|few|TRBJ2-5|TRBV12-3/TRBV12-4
TGTGCCAGCAGTCAGAGGACAGGGCGGGAGACCCAGTACTTC
CASSQRTGRETQYF
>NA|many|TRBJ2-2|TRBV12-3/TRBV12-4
TGTGCCAGCAGTTTAGCAGGGGGATTCACCGGGGAGCTGTTTTTT
CASSLAGGFTGELFF